The clone carrying this TCR beta chain was observed a handful of times. What it binds is not known. The second PCR ran about 6 to 12 cycles with a sample-barcoded 5' primer and J-beta primers. Sequencing recovered at least 2.5 million CDR3-containing paired-end reads from each sample. MiXCR, applied by TCRdb to the 5' RACE reads, yields one record per CDR3 protein. The data show just under 750,000 distinct CDR3 sequences, 22% seen once. This record comes from a study of blood T cells in healthy people across ages. Looked up from germline, CDR1 is SGHRS and CDR2 is YFSETQ. Trimming took 4 bases from V and 0 from J, leaving 17 bases between them. CDR3 length equals 17 residues. PBMCs, at least 7 million per sample, were isolated. General study points: A strong correlation was seen between TCR beta diversity and naive T cell percentage. Aged donors had fewer naive CD4+ cells and lower diversity than long-lived donors.

This chain links TRBV5-1 with TRBJ2-1; D uncertain. Material: blood. The sequence was obtained from a man aged 65-85 years in good health. CDR3 loop: CASSPDLQQISYNEQFF. The CDR3 DNA follows: TGCGCCAGCAGCCCCGACCTACAACAGATCTCCTACAATGAGCAGTTCTTC.